The 17 T cell receptor beta chains given below trace back to one sample, sequenced in a study of Ad26.COV2.S vaccination and SARS-CoV-2 variants. Treatment denoted: around 19 received Ad26.COV2.S at low or high dose, single or two shots; roughly five received placebo; per-sample allocation not given. Sample collection was performed on day 63 after the first vaccine or placebo injection. Profiled with immunoSEQ multiplex PCR; TCRdb holds only in-frame clones, not every one. The sample carries hundreds of thousands of clones, roughly 90% recorded once. Material: peripheral blood, obtained in a trial of Ad26.COV2.S vaccine versus placebo. The receptor set was obtained from a person between 18 and 65 years old who received the Ad26.COV2.S COVID-19 vaccine or a placebo.

This clone appeared once. The chain joins TRBV28 to TRBJ1-2; D perhaps matches TRBD1 (5 bases). The germline V gene encodes CDR1 MDHEN and CDR2 SYDVKM. V lost 2 bases and J 6 bases, leaving 13 bases between the germline ends. This CDR3 is 14 amino acids long. In DNA, the CDR3 is TGTGCCAGCAGTTTAATACTTCAGGGTAATGGCTACACCTTC. This encodes CASSLILQGNGYTF.

The gene calls are TRBV7-9 and TRBJ2-2, with a tentative D call TRBD2 (5 bases). The CDR3 extends over 15 amino acids. Germline V CDR1 and CDR2: SEHNR, FQNEAQ (reference sequence). Trimming removed 3 bases from V and 2 bases from J, with 10 bases in between. The CDR3 DNA reads TGTGCCAGCAGCTTCGTAGGGAGAAACACCGGGGAGCTGTTTTTT. Protein sequence: CASSFVGRNTGELFF.

V is TRBV19 and J is TRBJ1-2; D not certain. CDR1 is LNHDA and CDR2 is SQIVND in the germline V gene (reference sequence). The CDR3 runs to 15 residues. V was clipped by 2 bases and J by 1 base, with 11 bases between them. In nucleotides, the CDR3 is TGTGCCAGTAGTATATCGATGGGGATTAACTATGGCTACACCTTC. It yields the protein CASSISMGINYGYTF.

The chain couples TRBV19 to TRBJ2-2; 7 bases are shared with TRBD1. This CDR3 is 15 amino acids long. J lost 3 bases, V lost 8 bases, and 9 bases had no gene match. Germline values: CDR1 LNHDA, CDR2 SQIVND (reference sequence). As DNA, the CDR3 is TGTGCCAGTCACCCGGACAGGAGTTACACCGGGGAGCTGTTTTTT. This sequence encodes CASHPDRSYTGELFF.

The chain has TRBV18 and TRBJ2-2; 9 bases line up with TRBD1. CDR1 and CDR2 (germline): KGHSH, LQKENI. The ends lost 5 bases at V and 2 bases at J; junction bases unmatched: 6. CDR3 size: 16 residues. The CDR3 coding sequence is TGTGCCAGCTCATTCAGGACAGGGGAAAACACCGGGGAGCTGTTTTTT. Encoded protein: CASSFRTGENTGELFF.

The chain has TRBV10-3 and TRBJ2-1; 9 bases map to TRBD1. V was clipped by 7 bases and J by 7 bases; unmatched bases: 11. Germline lookup yields CDR1 ENHRY and CDR2 SYGVKD. The CDR3 has 15 residues. The CDR3 loop reads CAITDPGQGANEQFF. DNA for the CDR3: TGTGCCATCACCGATCCGGGACAGGGTGCAAATGAGCAGTTCTTC.

Here the CDR3 reads CASSPLGTGQNTEAFF. CDR3 bases: TGTGCCAGCTCACCACTCGGGACAGGACAGAACACTGAAGCTTTCTTT. The rearrangement links TRBV18 to TRBJ1-1; TRBD1 matches at 8 bases. The V segment lost 1 base and the J segment 1 base; nucleotides outside the gene matches: 5. Germline V CDR1 and CDR2: KGHSH, LQKENI. The CDR3 loop spans 16 amino acids.

The rearrangement uses TRBV10-3 and TRBJ2-1; 9 nucleotides match TRBD1. The CDR3 has 14 residues. V gave up 6 bases and J gave up 12 bases; unmatched junction bases: 12. In germline, CDR1 is ENHRY, CDR2 SYGVKD. The DNA of the CDR3 is TGTGCCATCAGGGAGGACAGGGGCCCCCCAGTGCAGTTCTTC. Amino acids: CAIREDRGPPVQFF.

This chain uses TRBV16 with TRBJ1-3; TRBD1 might be the D (6 bases). Germline loops: CDR1 KGHSY, CDR2 FQNENV. CDR3 length equals 14 residues. Trimming took off 3 bases at V and 3 bases at J, with 9 bases between the two ends. CDR3 in DNA: TGTGCCAGCAGCCATACAGGGAATGGAAACACCATATATTTT. Translated: CASSHTGNGNTIYF.

The chain employs TRBV5-1 and TRBJ2-1; 11 nucleotides align to TRBD2. The CDR3 contains 16 residues. The germline gives CDR1 SGHRS, CDR2 YFSETQ. The V segment lost 3 bases and the J segment 10 bases; nucleotides outside the gene matches: 12. The chain's CDR3 is CASSSSSGGLIGEQFF. CDR3 DNA sequence: TGCGCCAGCAGCTCCTCTAGCGGGGGGCTTATAGGGGAGCAGTTCTTC.

This chain uses TRBV27 with TRBJ2-1, with TRBD1 matching 7 bases. From germline, CDR1 is MNHEY and CDR2 SMNVEV (reference sequence). The J segment lost 4 bases and the V segment lost 6 bases, leaving 0 bases of the junction unmatched. This CDR3 spans 12 amino acids. CDR3 sequence (DNA): TGTGCCAGCAGGACAGGGTACAATGAGCAGTTCTTC. Residues: CASRTGYNEQFF.

Turning to this clone: Other nucleotide sequences from this sample produce the same CDR3. The chain is built from TRBV7-9 and TRBJ2-3; D remains ambiguous. Between the trimmed V and J ends, which lost 1 base and 0 bases, there was a span of 2 bases. The CDR3 runs to 13 residues. Germline CDR1 reads SEHNR; CDR2 reads FQNEAQ (reference sequence). CDR3 protein: CASSLGSTDTQYF. The CDR3 coding sequence is TGTGCCAGCAGCTTAGGCAGCACAGATACGCAGTATTTT.

The chain recombines TRBV11-2 with TRBJ1-6, with D uncertain. Per germline, CDR1 SGHAT and CDR2 FQNNGV. Trimming cost V 8 bases and J 10 bases, with 9 bases left between them. The CDR3 has 11 residues. In nucleotides, the CDR3 is TGTGCCAGCCGACTCGGGTCACCCCTCCACTTT. This translates into CASRLGSPLHF.

The chain links TRBV28 to TRBJ2-6, with a possible D match to TRBD2 (6 bases). The CDR3 runs 15 residues. Trimming took off 3 bases at V and 4 bases at J, with 10 bases between the two ends. CDR1 is MDHEN, CDR2 SYDVKM, per germline. The CDR3 loop reads CASSLEGTGANVLTF. CDR3 sequence (DNA): TGTGCCAGCAGTTTGGAGGGAACCGGGGCCAACGTCCTGACTTTC.

This CDR3 is CATEPGQGRTGELFF. CDR3 nucleotide sequence: TGTGCCACGGAGCCGGGACAGGGAAGAACCGGGGAGCTGTTTTTT. This chain links TRBV19 with TRBJ2-2, with TRBD1 matching over 9 bases. Per the germline V gene, CDR1 is LNHDA and CDR2 is SQIVND (reference sequence). After removal of 10 bases from V and 5 bases from J, the junction contained 11 bases not matched to a gene. This CDR3 is built from 15 residues.

The V and J genes are TRBV10-1 and TRBJ2-3, with D perhaps given as TRBD1 or TRBD2 (6 bases each). The CDR3 extends over 15 amino acids. The ends were cut back, 0 bases at V and 4 bases at J, with 11 bases in the middle. Germline CDR1 reads WNHNN; CDR2 reads SYGVQD (reference sequence). CDR3 region: CASSESGGPPDTQYF. CDR3 in DNA: TGCGCCAGCAGTGAGTCGGGGGGCCCCCCAGATACGCAGTATTTT.

V gene TRBV30 combines with J gene TRBJ2-7; TRBD1 or TRBD2 may be the D gene (5 bases each). Germline V gives CDR1 GTSNPN, CDR2 SVGIG (reference sequence). This CDR3 has 13 residues. Trimming left V 6 bases short and J 0 bases short, with 12 bases between. In nucleotides, the CDR3 is TGTGCCTGCCCGGGACCGAGCTCCTACGAGCAGTACTTC. The encoded protein is CACPGPSSYEQYF. Together with reference TRBV30 and TRBJ2-7, the CDR3 gives the full variable domain: SQTIHQWPATLVQPVGSPLSLECTVEGTSNPNLYWYRQAAGRGLQLLFYSVGIGQISSEVPQNLSASRPQDRQFILSSKKLLLSDSGFYLCACPGPSSYEQYFGPGTRLTVT.